The source of this T cell receptor (beta chain) is a study of T cells after yellow fever vaccination. Overall study: Fractions of low cell number were prepared using SMART-Seq v4 Ultra Low Input. Findings and caveats of the study: The presence of abundant clonotypes contaminating from the bulk population was possible in FACS-sorted repertoires. It was a weaker secondary response, yet one that peaked faster, at day 5 versus 15.

As TCR cDNA was made by 5'RACE template switching, a universal primer site and UMIs were added. TCRdb called the 5' RACE reads again in MiXCR, with one record for every CDR3 protein. The table lists around 250,000 distinct CDR3 sequences, roughly 5.6% of them singletons. As regards this clonotype: No antigen is known for it.

This specimen was CD4+ T cells sorted from PBMCs, taken on the day of the yellow fever booster vaccination. The receptor was derived from a man between 18 and 35 years old who received the YFV17D yellow fever vaccine.

The CDR3 spells CAWSSTAGGAYF. CDR3 DNA sequence: TGTGCCTGGAGCAGTACGGCGGGGGGCGCGTACTTC. The chain combines TRBV30 with TRBJ2-5, with 8 bases matching TRBD2. Per germline, CDR1 GTSNPN and CDR2 SVGIG (reference sequence). The CDR3 length is 12 residues. V shed 3 bases, J shed 13 bases, and the junction held 10 bases outside the gene matches.